Sequencing of this T cell receptor beta chain was carried out in a study of CD8+ T cells in alopecia areata. Reverse transcribed after extraction, RNA yielded cDNA as the sequencing template. Some clones are missing from TCRdb's copy, which holds only in-frame ones; the method was immunoSEQ multiplex PCR. The data show over 120,000 clones, 45% to 60% seen once. The CDR3 consists of 11 residues. V was clipped by 4 bases and J by 8 bases, with 9 bases between them. Germline loops: CDR1 DFQATT, CDR2 SNEGSKA (reference sequence). Sequences were derived from CD4+ T cells sorted from blood, sampled at week 0. The TCR comes from a human donor with alopecia areata. This rearrangement joins TRBV20-1 to TRBJ2-1; no definite D call. The CDR3 bases are TGCAGTGCTATCGGTCGCCATGAGCAGTTCTTC. Residues: CSAIGRHEQFF.